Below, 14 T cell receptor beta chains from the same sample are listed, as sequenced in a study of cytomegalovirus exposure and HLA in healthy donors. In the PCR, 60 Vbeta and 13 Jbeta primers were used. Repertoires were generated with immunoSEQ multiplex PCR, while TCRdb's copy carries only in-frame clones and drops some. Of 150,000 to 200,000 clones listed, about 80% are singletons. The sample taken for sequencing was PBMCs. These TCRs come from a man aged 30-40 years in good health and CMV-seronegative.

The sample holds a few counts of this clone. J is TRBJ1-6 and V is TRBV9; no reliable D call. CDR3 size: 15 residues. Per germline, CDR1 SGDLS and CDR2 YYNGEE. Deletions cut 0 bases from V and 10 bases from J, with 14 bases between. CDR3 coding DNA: TGTGCCAGCAGCGTAGCGACGGGAGGAATCTCACCCCTCCACTTT. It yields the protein CASSVATGGISPLHF.

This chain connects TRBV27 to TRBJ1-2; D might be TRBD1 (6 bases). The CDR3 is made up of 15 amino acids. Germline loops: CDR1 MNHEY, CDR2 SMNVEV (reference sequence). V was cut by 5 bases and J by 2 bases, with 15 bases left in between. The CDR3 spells CASSPGTRPNYGYTF. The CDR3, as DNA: TGTGCCAGCAGTCCCGGGACACGCCCCAACTATGGCTACACCTTC.

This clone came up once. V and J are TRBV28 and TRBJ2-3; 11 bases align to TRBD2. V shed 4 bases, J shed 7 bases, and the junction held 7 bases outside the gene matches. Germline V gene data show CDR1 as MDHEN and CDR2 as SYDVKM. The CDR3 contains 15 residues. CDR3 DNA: TGTGCCAGCAGTTCCTCTAGCGGGGGGTATAATACGCAGTATTTT. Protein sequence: CASSSSSGGYNTQYF.

CDR3 sequence (DNA): TGTGCCAGCAGTGAACTACCGGGAGGGCCCCTCTACGAGCAGTACTTC. It translates to CASSELPGGPLYEQYF. The gene calls are TRBV6-1 and TRBJ2-7, with TRBD2 matching over 8 bases. The trim removed 2 bases at V and 3 bases at J, leaving 9 bases unmatched. CDR3 length: 16 amino acids. CDR1 MNHNS and CDR2 SASEGT come from the germline V gene.

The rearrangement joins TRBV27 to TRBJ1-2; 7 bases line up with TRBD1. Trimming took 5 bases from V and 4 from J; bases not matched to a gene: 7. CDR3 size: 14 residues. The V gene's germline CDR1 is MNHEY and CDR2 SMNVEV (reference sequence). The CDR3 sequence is CASSNRQGGYGYTF. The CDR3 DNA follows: TGTGCCAGCAGTAATCGACAGGGCGGCTATGGCTACACCTTC.

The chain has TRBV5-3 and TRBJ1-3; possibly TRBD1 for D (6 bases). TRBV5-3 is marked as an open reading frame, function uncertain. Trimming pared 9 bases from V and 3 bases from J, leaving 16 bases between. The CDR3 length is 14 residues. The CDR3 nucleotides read TGTGCCAACCCGCCGACAGGTCGTGGAAACACCATATATTTT. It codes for CANPPTGRGNTIYF.

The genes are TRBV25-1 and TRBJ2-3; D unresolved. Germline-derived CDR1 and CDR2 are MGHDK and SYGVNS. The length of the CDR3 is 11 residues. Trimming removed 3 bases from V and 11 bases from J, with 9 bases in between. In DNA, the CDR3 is TGTGCCAGCAGTGATCCCATCGGGCAGTATTTT. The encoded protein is CASSDPIGQYF.

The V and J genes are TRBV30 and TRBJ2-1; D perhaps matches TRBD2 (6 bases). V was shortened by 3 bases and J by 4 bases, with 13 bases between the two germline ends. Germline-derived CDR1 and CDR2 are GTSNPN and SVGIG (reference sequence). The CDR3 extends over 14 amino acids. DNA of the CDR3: TGTGCCTGGAGCCTCTTAGCGGTATACAATGAGCAGTTCTTC. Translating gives CAWSLLAVYNEQFF.

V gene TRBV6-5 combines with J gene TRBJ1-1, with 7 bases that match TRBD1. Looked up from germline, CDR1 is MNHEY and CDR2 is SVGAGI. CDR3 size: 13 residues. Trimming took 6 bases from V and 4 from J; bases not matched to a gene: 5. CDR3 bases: TGTGCCAGCAGCAACGACAGGGCCACTGAAGCTTTCTTT. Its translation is CASSNDRATEAFF.

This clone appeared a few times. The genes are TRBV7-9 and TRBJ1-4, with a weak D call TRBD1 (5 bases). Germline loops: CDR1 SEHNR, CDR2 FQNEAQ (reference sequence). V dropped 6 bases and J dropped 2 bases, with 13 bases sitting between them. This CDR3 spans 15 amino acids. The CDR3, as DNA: TGTGCCAGCAGGTCCAGGGTAGGGACTAATGAAAAACTGTTTTTT. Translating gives CASRSRVGTNEKLFF.

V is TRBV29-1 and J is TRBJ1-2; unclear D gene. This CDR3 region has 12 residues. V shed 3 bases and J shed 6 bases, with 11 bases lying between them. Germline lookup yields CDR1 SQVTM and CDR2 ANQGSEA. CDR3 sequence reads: CSVDNGGNGYTF. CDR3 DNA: TGCAGCGTTGACAACGGCGGCAATGGCTACACCTTC.

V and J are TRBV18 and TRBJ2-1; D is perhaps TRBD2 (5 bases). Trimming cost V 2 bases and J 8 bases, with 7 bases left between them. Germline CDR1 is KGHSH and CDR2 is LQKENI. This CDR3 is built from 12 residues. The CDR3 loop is CASSPTGDEQFF. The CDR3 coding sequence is TGTGCCAGCTCACCAACCGGGGATGAGCAGTTCTTC.

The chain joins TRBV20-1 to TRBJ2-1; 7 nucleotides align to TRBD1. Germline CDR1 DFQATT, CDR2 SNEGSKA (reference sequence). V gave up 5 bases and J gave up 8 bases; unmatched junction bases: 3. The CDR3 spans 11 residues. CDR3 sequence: CSAEDRDEQFF. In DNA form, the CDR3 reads TGCAGTGCTGAAGACAGGGATGAGCAGTTCTTC.

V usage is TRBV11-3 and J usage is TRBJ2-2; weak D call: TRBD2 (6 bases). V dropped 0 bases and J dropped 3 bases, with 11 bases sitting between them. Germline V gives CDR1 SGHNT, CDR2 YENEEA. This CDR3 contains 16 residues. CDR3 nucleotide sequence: TGTGCCAGCAGCTTAGAGTGGGGGGAGGACACCGGGGAGCTGTTTTTT. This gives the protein CASSLEWGEDTGELFF.